The 23 T cell receptor beta chains in this list originate from one sample, sequenced in a study of blood T cell repertoires in COVID-19. Clones were read by immunoSEQ multiplex PCR, and TCRdb kept only the in-frame ones, dropping some. The sample yields 65,000 to 70,000 clones, 80% to 90% seen once. The sample was peripheral blood. The receptors come from a woman in her sixties with acute or convalescent COVID-19.

The chain recombines TRBV15 with TRBJ2-7; a possible D gene is TRBD1 (5 bases). Trimming removed 5 bases from V and 3 bases from J, with 11 bases in between. CDR1 and CDR2 from the germline V gene are LNHNV and YYDKDF (reference sequence). The CDR3 consists of 13 residues. The CDR3 reads CATSLRADYEQYF. DNA of the CDR3: TGTGCCACCAGCCTCAGGGCCGACTACGAGCAGTACTTC.

The V call is TRBV5-6, the J call TRBJ2-3; possible D gene TRBD2, 6 bases. CDR3 length: 15 amino acids. V was clipped by 6 bases and J by 5 bases, with 19 bases between them. Germline values: CDR1 SGHDT, CDR2 YYEEEE. The chain's CDR3 is CASNALGGMIDTQYF. The CDR3 bases are TGTGCCAGCAACGCTCTCGGCGGGATGATAGATACGCAGTATTTT.

The chain recombines TRBV3-1 (or the pseudogene TRBV3-2) with TRBJ2-7; D might be TRBD2 (5 bases). Germline lookup yields CDR1 LGHDT and CDR2 YNNKEL (reference sequence). Trimming pared 3 bases from V and 0 bases from J, leaving 21 bases between. This CDR3 has 18 residues. The CDR3 DNA follows: TGTGCCAGCAGCCATACGGGGTTGAGTCGAGCCAGCTCCTACGAGCAGTACTTC. Residues: CASSHTGLSRASSYEQYF.

The chain recombines TRBV19 with TRBJ2-7, with D hard to call. The CDR3 is 13 residues long. Germline V gene lookup returns CDR1 LNHDA and CDR2 SQIVND (reference sequence). The V and J ends lost 6 bases and 0 bases respectively, with 9 bases between them. CDR3 in DNA: TGTGCCAGTAGCGTTGGAGACTCCTACGAGCAGTACTTC. It translates to CASSVGDSYEQYF.

This clone was picked up a small number of times. The J gene is TRBJ1-6, the V gene TRBV30; D remains ambiguous. Trimming pared 7 bases from V and 3 bases from J, leaving 13 bases between. CDR1 and CDR2 from the germline V gene are GTSNPN and SVGIG (reference sequence). CDR3 length equals 14 residues. CDR3 sequence (DNA): TGTGCCTCCACCTGGCCAAGCTATAATTCACCCCTCCACTTT. This encodes CASTWPSYNSPLHF. Full variable domain (outside the CDR3, taken from reference TRBV30 and TRBJ1-6): SQTIHQWPATLVQPVGSPLSLECTVEGTSNPNLYWYRQAAGRGLQLLFYSVGIGQISSEVPQNLSASRPQDRQFILSSKKLLLSDSGFYLCASTWPSYNSPLHFGNGTRLTVT.

The rearrangement links TRBV14 to TRBJ1-3; 7 bases map to TRBD1. CDR3 length equals 16 residues. J gave up 0 bases and V 4 bases, and 6 bases lay outside the gene matches. Germline assignment: CDR1 SGHDN and CDR2 FVKESK. The CDR3 coding sequence is TGTGCCAGCAGCCTTGGACAGGCCCGCTCTGGAAACACCATATATTTT. This codes for CASSLGQARSGNTIYF. The full variable domain, with the rest looked up from reference TRBV14 and TRBJ1-3, is EAGVTQFPSHSVIEKGQTVTLRCDPISGHDNLYWYRRVMGKEIKFLLHFVKESKQDESGMPNNRFLAERTGGTYSTLKVQPAELEDSGVYFCASSLGQARSGNTIYFGEGSWLTVV.

The chain links TRBV13 to TRBJ2-7, with 8 bases identical to TRBD1. The length of the CDR3 is 16 residues. Trimming at V came to 5 bases and at J to 0 bases, leaving 9 bases not matched to a gene. CDR1 is PRHDT and CDR2 is FYEKMQ in the germline V gene (reference sequence). The CDR3: CASSIWTGRSSYEQYF. The CDR3 DNA reads TGTGCCAGCAGCATATGGACAGGGAGGAGCTCCTACGAGCAGTACTTC.

The chain has TRBV3-1 (or the pseudogene TRBV3-2) and TRBJ2-3; 10 nucleotides align to TRBD2. The CDR3 runs 16 residues. V lost 6 bases, J lost 5 bases, and 11 bases stayed unmatched. Germline V lookup: CDR1 LGHDT, CDR2 YNNKEL (reference sequence). CDR3: CASSRRGLALGDTQYF. CDR3 DNA: TGTGCCAGCAGTAGGCGGGGACTAGCGTTAGGAGATACGCAGTATTTT.

The genes are TRBV27 and TRBJ2-6; 9 bases match TRBD1. CDR1 is MNHEY and CDR2 is SMNVEV in the germline V gene (reference sequence). V lost 2 bases, J lost 1 base, and 3 bases stayed unmatched. The CDR3 contains 17 residues. The CDR3 DNA reads as TGTGCCAGCAGTTTAGGGACAGGGCAATCTGGGGCCAACGTCCTGACTTTC. Protein sequence: CASSLGTGQSGANVLTF.

V gene TRBV19 combines with J gene TRBJ1-5, with a weak D call TRBD1 (5 bases). V shed 0 bases and J shed 5 bases, with 11 bases lying between them. Germline V gene sequence: CDR1 LNHDA, CDR2 SQIVND (reference sequence). The CDR3 has 15 amino acids. CDR3 nucleotide sequence: TGTGCCAGTAGTATAGACGGGCTAGGGGATCAGCCCCAGCATTTT. As protein: CASSIDGLGDQPQHF.

This chain links TRBV13 with TRBJ1-1; D is undetermined. The CDR3 is made up of 13 amino acids. Trimming took off 5 bases at V and 4 bases at J, with 11 bases between the two ends. Germline V CDR1 and CDR2: PRHDT, FYEKMQ (reference sequence). The CDR3 DNA sequence: TGTGCCAGCAGCCTCACTGAGGGCACTGAAGCTTTCTTT. Translation gives CASSLTEGTEAFF. Full variable domain (rest looked up from reference TRBV13 and TRBJ1-1): AAGVIQSPRHLIKEKRETATLKCYPIPRHDTVYWYQQGPGQDPQFLISFYEKMQSDKGSIPDRFSAQQFSDYHSELNMSSLELGDSALYFCASSLTEGTEAFFGQGTRLTVV.

The gene calls are TRBV27 and TRBJ2-3; TRBD2 matches 14 bases. The trim removed 2 bases at V and 4 bases at J, leaving 8 bases unmatched. The CDR3 is 18 amino acids. Looked up from germline, CDR1 is MNHEY and CDR2 is SMNVEV (reference sequence). The CDR3, as DNA: TGTGCCAGCAGTTTAGGCCTGGGACTAGCGGGAGCTTCAGATACGCAGTATTTT. Residues: CASSLGLGLAGASDTQYF.

This chain links TRBV6-6 with TRBJ1-1, with D possibly matching TRBD1 (6 bases). Germline V gene sequence: CDR1 MNHNY, CDR2 SVGAGI (reference sequence). The ends were cut back, 5 bases at V and 6 bases at J, with 7 bases in the middle. CDR3 length: 11 amino acids. The CDR3 coding sequence is TGTGCCAGCAGTCGACAGGCTGAAGCTTTCTTT. It encodes CASSRQAEAFF.

The chain employs TRBV5-1 and TRBJ1-6; the D gene is possibly TRBD1 (5 bases). Germline CDR1 SGHRS, CDR2 YFSETQ. This CDR3 region has 15 residues. V was pared by 1 base and J by 7 bases, with 12 bases between. CDR3 nucleotide sequence: TGCGCCAGCAGCTTGACAGGTGGCACGAATTCACCCCTCCACTTT. Translation: CASSLTGGTNSPLHF.

This clone occurred once. The chain has TRBV7-8 and TRBJ2-1; 12 nucleotides line up with TRBD2. CDR3 length: 19 amino acids. Germline-derived CDR1 and CDR2 are SGHVS and FQNEAQ. Germline trimming cut 2 bases from V and 4 bases from J; bases unmatched to any gene: 12. The CDR3 bases are TGTGCCAGCAGCTTACTCGTAGGTCTAGCGGGAGGGTCTTACAATGAGCAGTTCTTC. Protein: CASSLLVGLAGGSYNEQFF.

This chain joins TRBV4-1 and TRBJ1-2, with 7 nucleotides matching TRBD1. V lost 3 bases and J lost 3; bases outside the gene matches: 7. The CDR3 totals 15 residues. Germline lookup yields CDR1 MGHRA and CDR2 YSYEKL. CDR3 loop: CASSQLDRPDYGYTF. CDR3 DNA: TGCGCCAGCAGCCAGCTGGACAGGCCGGACTATGGCTACACCTTC.

This chain joins TRBV13 and TRBJ2-7; D remains unclear. V was trimmed by 4 bases and J by 0 bases, leaving 13 bases between them. Germline CDR1 PRHDT, CDR2 FYEKMQ (reference sequence). The CDR3 is 15 residues long. Here the CDR3 DNA reads TGTGCCAGCAGCTCGAAGACGGGTAGCTCCTACGAGCAGTACTTC. Its protein product is CASSSKTGSSYEQYF. Supplemented by reference TRBV13 and TRBJ2-7, the full variable domain reads AAGVIQSPRHLIKEKRETATLKCYPIPRHDTVYWYQQGPGQDPQFLISFYEKMQSDKGSIPDRFSAQQFSDYHSELNMSSLELGDSALYFCASSSKTGSSYEQYFGPGTRLTVT.

CDR3 residues: CASGHGGQGADGYTF. In DNA, the CDR3 is TGTGCTAGTGGTCACGGTGGTCAGGGGGCGGATGGCTACACCTTC. The J gene is TRBJ1-2, the V gene TRBV12-5; TRBD1 agrees at 8 bases. CDR3 length: 15 residues. After removal of 5 bases from V and 6 bases from J, the junction contained 11 bases not matched to a gene. Germline CDR1 reads LGHNT; CDR2 reads FRNRAP.

The V gene is TRBV15, the J gene TRBJ2-5, with 7 nucleotides matching TRBD1. Germline trimming cut 4 bases from V and 1 base from J; bases unmatched to any gene: 6. Germline values: CDR1 LNHNV, CDR2 YYDKDF (reference sequence). The CDR3 is 15 amino acids. This chain's CDR3 is CATSTTSGGQETQYF. CDR3 coding DNA: TGTGCCACCAGCACTACATCAGGGGGCCAAGAGACCCAGTACTTC.

The J gene is TRBJ2-1, the V gene TRBV7-9; 12 nucleotides agree with TRBD2. In germline, CDR1 is SEHNR, CDR2 FQNEAQ (reference sequence). Germline trimming cut 5 bases from V and 9 bases from J; bases unmatched to any gene: 8. This CDR3 contains 15 residues. CDR3 DNA: TGTGCCAGCAGCATAAGACTAGCGGGAGTAGTTGAGCAGTTCTTC. It yields the protein CASSIRLAGVVEQFF.

The chain joins TRBV3-1 (or the pseudogene TRBV3-2) to TRBJ2-1, with D possibly TRBD2 on 5 matching bases. This CDR3 contains 13 residues. Trimming took off 4 bases at V and 6 bases at J, with 10 bases between the two ends. From germline, CDR1 is LGHDT and CDR2 YNNKEL (reference sequence). The CDR3 loop reads CASSLGLGNEQFF. Written as DNA, the CDR3 is TGTGCCAGCAGCCTTGGACTGGGCAATGAGCAGTTCTTC.

The genes are TRBV6-5 and TRBJ1-2, with D unresolved. Germline CDR1 is MNHEY and CDR2 is SVGAGI. The CDR3 is 13 amino acids. V was cut by 2 bases and J by 0 bases, with 4 bases left in between. The CDR3 nucleotides are TGTGCCAGCAGTTACCGGGCTAACTATGGCTACACCTTC. Translation: CASSYRANYGYTF.

The chain carries TRBV5-1 and TRBJ2-7; TRBD2 matches 7 bases. CDR3 length: 15 residues. The germline CDR1 and CDR2 sequences are SGHRS and YFSETQ. Trimming took 4 bases from V and 0 from J; bases not matched to a gene: 7. The CDR3 reads CASSGSGSPSYEQYF. The CDR3, as DNA: TGCGCCAGCAGCGGTAGCGGGTCTCCCTCCTACGAGCAGTACTTC.